A single sample gave rise to the 17 T cell receptor beta chains below, sequenced in a study of shared clonotypes between healthy human individuals. Produced via immunoSEQ multiplex PCR; TCRdb's table is partial and in-frame only. Of some 2.4 million clones detected, 93% appear once; the ten largest clones hold 0.36%. The sample comprised naive CD4+ T cells from PBMCs. Noted subset: CD45RA+ positively selected. The source of these receptors is a man younger than 35 in good health. Some clones in this sample may be carry-over from other donors' samples.

The CDR3 DNA is TGTGCCAGCAGCCCTCGGGACTACAGTACCGAGCAGTACTTC. It yields the protein CASSPRDYSTEQYF. The J gene is TRBJ2-7, the V gene TRBV9; 7 bases agree with TRBD2. CDR3 length: 14 residues. J was trimmed by 6 bases and V by 4 bases; bases with no gene match: 10. Per germline, CDR1 SGDLS and CDR2 YYNGEE.

This clone was seen a few times. Here the CDR3 DNA reads TGTGCCAGCTCAGGACAGGGGGATCAGCCCCAGCATTTT. Its translation is CASSGQGDQPQHF. The chain has TRBV18 and TRBJ1-5, with 10 bases lining up with TRBD1. The ends lost 5 bases at V and 5 bases at J; junction bases unmatched: 0. Germline loops: CDR1 KGHSH, CDR2 LQKENI. This CDR3 has 13 amino acids. Full variable domain (rest looked up from reference TRBV18 and TRBJ1-5): NAGVMQNPRHLVRRRGQEARLRCSPMKGHSHVYWYRQLPEEGLKFMVYLQKENIIDESGMPKERFSAEFPKEGPSILRIQQVVRGDSAAYFCASSGQGDQPQHFGDGTRLSIL.

This clone has just one count. The V gene is TRBV7-9, the J gene TRBJ1-4; D may be TRBD1 (6 bases). V was shortened by 5 bases and J by 8 bases, with 18 bases between the two germline ends. Germline-derived CDR1 and CDR2 are SEHNR and FQNEAQ (reference sequence). This CDR3 spans 15 amino acids. The CDR3 region is CASSQGQAQREKLFF. In nucleotides, the CDR3 is TGTGCCAGCAGCCAGGGACAAGCCCAGAGAGAAAAACTGTTTTTT. The whole variable domain, filled in from reference TRBV7-9 and TRBJ1-4, reads DTGVSQNPRHKITKRGQNVTFRCDPISEHNRLYWYRQTLGQGPEFLTYFQNEAQLEKSRLLSDRFSAERPKGSFSTLEIQRTEQGDSAMYLCASSQGQAQREKLFFGSGTQLSVL.

This chain joins TRBV9 and TRBJ2-1; D call uncertain. Germline CDR1 and CDR2: SGDLS and YYNGEE. Trimming shortened V by 3 bases and J by 1 base, and 11 bases separated the two germline ends. The CDR3 has 15 amino acids. The CDR3 sequence is CASSEHRPSYNEQFF. In DNA, the CDR3 is TGTGCCAGCAGCGAGCACCGACCGTCCTACAATGAGCAGTTCTTC. Together with reference TRBV9 and TRBJ2-1, the CDR3 gives the full variable domain: DSGVTQTPKHLITATGQRVTLRCSPRSGDLSVYWYQQSLDQGLQFLIQYYNGEERAKGNILERFSAQQFPDLHSELNLSSLELGDSALYFCASSEHRPSYNEQFFGPGTRLTVL.

This chain joins TRBV11-2 and TRBJ2-7, with 8 bases that match TRBD2. V shed 0 bases, J shed 2 bases, and the junction held 3 bases outside the gene matches. This CDR3 is built from 15 residues. Looked up from germline, CDR1 is SGHAT and CDR2 is FQNNGV. DNA of the CDR3: TGTGCCAGCAGCTTAGAGGCGGGAGGCGCCTACGAGCAGTACTTC. As protein: CASSLEAGGAYEQYF.

The rearrangement links TRBV7-6 to TRBJ1-2; no reliable D call. Trimming took 4 bases from V and 8 from J, leaving 20 bases between them. CDR1 is SGHVS and CDR2 is FNYEAQ in the germline V gene. This CDR3 spans 15 amino acids. The CDR3 region is CASSSNPTLAEGYTF. The CDR3 DNA reads TGTGCCAGCAGCTCTAACCCGACGCTGGCGGAGGGCTACACCTTC. The full variable domain, its missing parts supplied by reference TRBV7-6 and TRBJ1-2, is GAGVSQSPRYKVTKRGQDVALRCDPISGHVSLYWYRQALGQGPEFLTYFNYEAQQDKSGLPNDRFSAERPEGSISTLTIQRTEQRDSAMYRCASSSNPTLAEGYTFGSGTRLTVV.

CDR3 protein: CASSDRDRDGTGELFF. CDR3 DNA: TGTGCCAGCAGTGACCGGGACAGGGACGGCACCGGGGAGCTGTTTTTT. The chain has TRBV6-1 and TRBJ2-2; TRBD1 matches at 9 bases. With V trimmed by 3 bases and J by 4 bases, 6 bases remained unmatched. In germline, CDR1 is MNHNS, CDR2 SASEGT. This CDR3 contains 16 residues.

The chain combines TRBV7-9 with TRBJ2-7; 7 bases fit TRBD1. This CDR3 region has 15 residues. Per the germline V gene, CDR1 is SEHNR and CDR2 is FQNEAQ (reference sequence). V lost 5 bases and J lost 2; bases outside the gene matches: 9. The CDR3 is CASSPDRDRTYEQYF. The CDR3 DNA follows: TGTGCCAGCAGCCCCGACCGGGACAGAACCTACGAGCAGTACTTC.

The V call is TRBV10-3, the J call TRBJ2-2, with 13 bases identical to TRBD2. Germline CDR1 and CDR2: ENHRY and SYGVKD. This CDR3 comprises 18 residues. V lost 2 bases to trimming and J lost 1 base; unmatched junction nucleotides: 4. This chain's CDR3 is CAISEGLAGVRNTGELFF. The CDR3 DNA reads TGTGCCATCAGTGAGGGACTAGCGGGAGTCCGGAACACCGGGGAGCTGTTTTTT.

The chain uses TRBV5-1 and TRBJ2-1; a possible D gene is TRBD1 (6 bases). This CDR3 is built from 14 residues. The germline gives CDR1 SGHRS, CDR2 YFSETQ. V was clipped by 2 bases and J by 10 bases, with 16 bases between them. This CDR3 is CASSLGQWKEEQFF. CDR3 nucleotides: TGCGCCAGCAGCTTAGGACAGTGGAAGGAGGAGCAGTTCTTC. The full variable domain, its missing parts supplied by reference TRBV5-1 and TRBJ2-1, is KAGVTQTPRYLIKTRGQQVTLSCSPISGHRSVSWYQQTPGQGLQFLFEYFSETQRNKGNFPGRFSGRQFSNSRSEMNVSTLELGDSALYLCASSLGQWKEEQFFGPGTRLTVL.

This clone occurred a few times. The identical CDR3 is also encoded by other nucleotide sequences in the sample. The CDR3 spells CASSPPQGSYEQYF. The CDR3 DNA is TGTGCCAGCTCACCACCACAGGGTTCCTACGAGCAGTACTTC. This chain links TRBV18 with TRBJ2-7; tentatively, D is TRBD1 (6 bases). From germline, CDR1 is KGHSH and CDR2 LQKENI. The V end lost 0 bases, the J end lost 1 base, and 7 bases lay between the germline ends. The CDR3 totals 14 residues.

The V call is TRBV28, the J call TRBJ1-4, with 9 nucleotides matching TRBD1. The germline V gene has CDR1 MDHEN and CDR2 SYDVKM. This CDR3 has 16 residues. The V segment lost 1 base and the J segment 7 bases; nucleotides outside the gene matches: 7. CDR3 protein: CASSLLGSGQGEKLFF. The CDR3 bases are TGTGCCAGCAGTTTATTAGGTTCGGGACAGGGTGAAAAACTGTTTTTT.

This clone was seen only a few times. The gene calls are TRBV10-3 and TRBJ1-5; D call uncertain. The CDR3 length is 15 residues. The germline V gene has CDR1 ENHRY and CDR2 SYGVKD. Trimming removed 9 bases at V and 2 bases at J, with 17 bases between. CDR3 region: CAIGAGQERNQPQHF. The CDR3 DNA sequence: TGTGCCATTGGAGCGGGCCAGGAACGCAATCAGCCCCAGCATTTT.

V usage is TRBV5-5 and J usage is TRBJ1-4; TRBD1 aligns across 8 bases. The length of the CDR3 is 14 residues. With V trimmed by 4 bases and J by 8 bases, 7 bases remained unmatched. Germline V gene sequence: CDR1 SGHKS, CDR2 YYEKEE (reference sequence). CDR3 DNA: TGTGCCAGCAGCCAGACAGGGGTTGGAGAAAAACTGTTTTTT. This translates into CASSQTGVGEKLFF. The variable domain in full, with the rest retrieved from reference TRBV5-5 and TRBJ1-4, is DAGVTQSPTHLIKTRGQQVTLRCSPISGHKSVSWYQQVLGQGPQFIFQYYEKEERGRGNFPDRFSARQFPNYSSELNVNALLLGDSALYLCASSQTGVGEKLFFGSGTQLSVL.

The CDR3 here is CASSPYLGLNEKLFF. DNA for the CDR3: TGTGCCAGCAGCCCATACTTGGGTCTTAATGAAAAACTGTTTTTT. The chain joins TRBV7-2 to TRBJ1-4; no definite D call. The CDR3 is 15 residues long. Trimming took off 5 bases at V and 4 bases at J, with 14 bases between the two ends. The germline V gene encodes CDR1 SGHTA and CDR2 FQGNSA.

The J gene is TRBJ1-3, the V gene TRBV6-1; possible D gene TRBD1, 5 bases. CDR3 length equals 15 residues. Germline V gene data show CDR1 as MNHNS and CDR2 as SASEGT. The ends were cut back, 4 bases at V and 2 bases at J, with 12 bases in the middle. In DNA form, the CDR3 reads TGTGCCAGCAGTGTGGGTCTGGGGGCTGGAAACACCATATATTTT. Amino acid sequence: CASSVGLGAGNTIYF.

As regards this clone: The sample holds other DNA sequences that translate to the same CDR3. V gene TRBV7-2 combines with J gene TRBJ2-1; no reliable D call. CDR1 is SGHTA and CDR2 is FQGNSA in the germline V gene. The CDR3 is 14 amino acids. The V end was cut by 5 bases, the J end by 5 bases, with 13 bases between. The CDR3 region has the DNA TGTGCCAGCAGCCTAATCGGGTGGGACAATGAGCAGTTCTTC. The encoded protein is CASSLIGWDNEQFF.